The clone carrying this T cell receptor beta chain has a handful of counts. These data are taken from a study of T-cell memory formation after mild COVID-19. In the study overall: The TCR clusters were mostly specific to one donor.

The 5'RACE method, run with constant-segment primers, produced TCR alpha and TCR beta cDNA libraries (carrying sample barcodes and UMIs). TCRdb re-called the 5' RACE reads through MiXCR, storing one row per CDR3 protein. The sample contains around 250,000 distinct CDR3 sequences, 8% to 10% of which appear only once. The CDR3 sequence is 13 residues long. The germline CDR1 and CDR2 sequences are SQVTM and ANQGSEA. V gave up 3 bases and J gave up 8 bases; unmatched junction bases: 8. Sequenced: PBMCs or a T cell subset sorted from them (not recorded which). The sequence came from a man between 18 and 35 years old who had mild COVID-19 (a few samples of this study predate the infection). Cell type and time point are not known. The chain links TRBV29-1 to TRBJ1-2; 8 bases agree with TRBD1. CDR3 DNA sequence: TGCAGCGTTGATGGGACAGGTACTATCGGCTACACCTTC. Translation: CSVDGTGTIGYTF.